This T cell receptor (beta chain) was recorded in a study of T cell repertoires in cytomegalovirus infection. Study as a whole: Peptides in the study included HLA-C-restricted and HLA-B-restricted CMV epitopes. It can be stated that public TCR beta signatures indicated CMV infection as well as a matching HLA type.

TCRdb re-derived calls from the reads in MiXCR, one entry per CDR3 protein. The sample has fewer than 950,000 distinct CDR3 sequences; approximately 30% are singletons. The CDR3 is 15 residues long. Trimming at V came to 4 bases and at J to 4 bases, leaving 6 bases not matched to a gene. Germline lookup yields CDR1 SGHDT and CDR2 YYEEEE. Study observations and caveats: Frequencies of public TCR beta families were cumulated, and this identified carriers of CMV plus the relevant HLA. The ex vivo response was dominated by HLA-C-restricted CMV-specific TCR beta clonotypes.

This clonotype was recorded only once. The antigen is undetermined. The TCR was taken from a human donor in good health (CMV status not recorded). Some clones in this sample may be carry-over from other donors' samples. Sequenced here: cultured CD8+ T cells from PBMCs, sampled from culture after CMV antigen stimulation. V is TRBV5-6 and J is TRBJ1-1; 11 bases fit TRBD1. CDR3 DNA: TGTGCCAGCAGCCCATGGACAGGGGGCTTCACTGAAGCTTTCTTT. Protein product: CASSPWTGGFTEAFF. The variable domain in full, completed from reference TRBV5-6 and TRBJ1-1, reads DAGVTQSPTHLIKTRGQQVTLRCSPKSGHDTVSWYQQALGQGPQFIFQYYEEEERQRGNFPDRFSGHQFPNYSSELNVNALLLGDSALYLCASSPWTGGFTEAFFGQGTRLTVV.